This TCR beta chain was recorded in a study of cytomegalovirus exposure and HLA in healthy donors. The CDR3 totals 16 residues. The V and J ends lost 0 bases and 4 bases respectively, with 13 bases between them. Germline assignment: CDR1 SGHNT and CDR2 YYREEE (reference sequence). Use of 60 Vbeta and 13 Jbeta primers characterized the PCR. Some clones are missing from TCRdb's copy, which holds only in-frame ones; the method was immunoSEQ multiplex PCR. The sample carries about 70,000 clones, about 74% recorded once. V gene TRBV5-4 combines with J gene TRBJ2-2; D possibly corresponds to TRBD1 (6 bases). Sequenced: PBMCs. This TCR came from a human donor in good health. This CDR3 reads CASSLGLGAGTGELFF. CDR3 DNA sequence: TGTGCCAGCAGCTTGGGGCTGGGGGCAGGCACCGGGGAGCTGTTTTTT. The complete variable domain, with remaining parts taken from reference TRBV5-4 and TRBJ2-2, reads ETGVTQSPTHLIKTRGQQVTLRCSSQSGHNTVSWYQQALGQGPQFIFQYYREEENGRGNFPPRFSGLQFPNYSSELNVNALELDDSALYLCASSLGLGAGTGELFFGEGSRLTVL.